Presented here are 22 T cell receptor beta chains from one specimen sequenced in a study of T cell repertoires in cytomegalovirus infection. Which antigens these TCRs recognize remains unknown. TCRdb used MiXCR to reprocess the reads, holding one entry per CDR3 protein. In the table there are roughly 990,000 distinct CDR3 sequences, roughly 31% of which are singletons. The input for sequencing was cultured CD8+ T cells from PBMCs, taken from culture after CMV antigen stimulation. All receptors come from a human donor in good health (CMV status not recorded). Some clones in this sample may be carry-over from other donors' samples.

The chain employs TRBV2 and TRBJ2-7, with 8 bases matching TRBD1. Germline V gene lookup returns CDR1 SNHLY and CDR2 FYNNEI. Trimming removed 7 bases from V and 3 bases from J; junction bases left unmatched: 2. The CDR3 consists of 12 residues. The CDR3 protein is CASKDRVYEQYF. The CDR3 bases are TGTGCCAGCAAGGACAGGGTCTACGAGCAGTACTTC.

This clonotype has a handful of counts. This chain uses TRBV12-3 or TRBV12-4 with TRBJ2-6; weak D call: TRBD1 (6 bases). V lost 4 bases, J lost 4 bases, and 14 bases lay in between. The CDR3 extends over 16 amino acids. In nucleotides, the CDR3 is TGTGCCAGCAGTTATCCTAGGGGGACAGGGGCCAACGTCCTGACTTTC. Translated: CASSYPRGTGANVLTF.

This clonotype appeared many times. The CDR3 protein is CASSLYSNYGYTF. CDR3 nucleotide sequence: TGTGCCAGCAGTTTATACTCTAACTATGGCTACACCTTC. This chain links TRBV27 with TRBJ1-2; D uncertain. This CDR3 comprises 13 residues. Germline V gene lookup returns CDR1 MNHEY and CDR2 SMNVEV (reference sequence). V shed 1 base and J shed 0 bases, with 3 bases lying between them.

This chain connects TRBV19 to TRBJ2-7; perhaps TRBD1 as D (5 bases). Between the trimmed V and J ends, which lost 5 bases and 6 bases, there was a span of 14 bases. The CDR3 sequence is 13 residues long. Germline values: CDR1 LNHDA, CDR2 SQIVND (reference sequence). DNA for the CDR3: TGTGCCAGTAGTTCCTCCCCAGGGATCGAGCAGTACGTC. Its protein product is CASSSSPGIEQYV.

This clonotype was counted a few times. The chain joins TRBV7-9 to TRBJ2-2; D not certain. Trimming left V 7 bases short and J 2 bases short, with 11 bases between. This CDR3 has 14 residues. CDR1 and CDR2 from the germline V gene are SEHNR and FQNEAQ (reference sequence). CDR3 coding DNA: TGTGCCAGCACGGGCGGAAGAAACACCGGGGAGCTGTTTTTT. Its translation is CASTGGRNTGELFF.

The chain joins TRBV19 to TRBJ2-1; D tentatively reads TRBD1 or TRBD2 (5 bases each). Germline CDR1 and CDR2: LNHDA and SQIVND (reference sequence). The CDR3 length is 12 residues. Trimming left V 0 bases short and J 10 bases short, with 7 bases between. The CDR3 loop reads CASSIEGTEQFF. CDR3 DNA: TGTGCCAGTAGTATAGAAGGGACGGAGCAGTTCTTC.

This clonotype was seen a handful of times. This chain joins TRBV12-3 or TRBV12-4 and TRBJ1-2, with 9 positions matching TRBD1. The CDR3 spans 16 residues. The J segment lost 4 bases and the V segment lost 6 bases, leaving 12 bases of the junction unmatched. The CDR3 here is CASSPTGTGSGYGYTF. CDR3 sequence (DNA): TGTGCCAGCAGCCCGACCGGGACAGGGTCGGGCTATGGCTACACCTTC.

V is TRBV15 and J is TRBJ2-1, with TRBD2 identical over 11 bases. There are 16 residues in the CDR3. Germline V gives CDR1 LNHNV, CDR2 YYDKDF (reference sequence). The J segment lost 7 bases and the V segment lost 5 bases, leaving 10 bases of the junction unmatched. The CDR3 loop is CATSGEGSGGDNEQFF. The CDR3 nucleotides read TGTGCCACCAGCGGGGAGGGTAGCGGGGGGGATAATGAGCAGTTCTTC.

The rearrangement uses TRBV19 and TRBJ2-7; D unresolved. CDR1 LNHDA and CDR2 SQIVND come from the germline V gene (reference sequence). The CDR3 consists of 13 residues. V was cut by 10 bases and J by 7 bases, with 20 bases left in between. The CDR3 is CATPPWTTWEQYV. The CDR3 nucleotides read TGTGCCACCCCACCTTGGACGACTTGGGAGCAGTACGTC.

The rearrangement uses TRBV6-1 and TRBJ2-6; TRBD1 matches at 7 bases. Germline loops: CDR1 MNHNS, CDR2 SASEGT. The CDR3 sequence is 15 residues long. V lost 11 bases and J lost 1; bases outside the gene matches: 8. The CDR3 protein is CALENRGSGANVLTF. The CDR3, as DNA: TGTGCCCTAGAGAACAGGGGTTCTGGGGCCAACGTCCTGACTTTC.

The V gene is TRBV28, the J gene TRBJ2-7; D might be TRBD2 (5 bases). The CDR3 spans 14 residues. Germline CDR1 MDHEN, CDR2 SYDVKM. V gave up 3 bases and J gave up 3 bases, with 12 bases separating them. The CDR3 coding sequence is TGTGCCAGCAGTTTGCGGGTCTTCGGCTACGAGCAGTACTTC. The encoded protein is CASSLRVFGYEQYF.

The chain carries TRBV7-3 and TRBJ2-1, with D unresolved. Trimming shortened V by 5 bases and J by 0 bases, and 11 bases separated the two germline ends. There are 15 residues in the CDR3. Germline V gene data show CDR1 as SGHTA and CDR2 as FQGTGA. This CDR3 reads CASSPRSSSYNEQFF. The DNA for the CDR3 is TGTGCCAGCAGCCCCAGGTCTAGCTCCTACAATGAGCAGTTCTTC.

The chain recombines TRBV7-9 with TRBJ2-3, with TRBD1 identical over 8 bases. The CDR3 runs 15 residues. The V segment lost 3 bases and the J segment 2 bases; nucleotides outside the gene matches: 4. CDR1 and CDR2 from the germline V gene are SEHNR and FQNEAQ (reference sequence). CDR3 in DNA: TGTGCCAGCAGCTTCCCGGACAGGGACACAGATACGCAGTATTTT. Encoded protein: CASSFPDRDTDTQYF.

Ten or more counts support this clonotype. The chain combines TRBV7-8 with TRBJ2-5; D gene uncertain. V was shortened by 6 bases and J by 1 base, with 18 bases between the two germline ends. This CDR3 is 16 amino acids long. From germline, CDR1 is SGHVS and CDR2 FQNEAQ. The CDR3 DNA reads TGTGCCAGCAGGCCAGCGCAGTTTTCGCTCCAAGAGACCCAGTACTTC. Amino acids: CASRPAQFSLQETQYF. Together with reference TRBV7-8 and TRBJ2-5, the CDR3 gives the full variable domain: GAGVSQSPRYKVAKRGQDVALRCDPISGHVSLFWYQQALGQGPEFLTYFQNEAQLDKSGLPSDRFFAERPEGSVSTLKIQRTQQEDSAVYLCASRPAQFSLQETQYFGPGTRLLVL.

The chain combines TRBV7-4 with TRBJ1-4; 8 bases agree with TRBD1. The germline V gene has CDR1 SGHVT and CDR2 SQSDAQ. CDR3 size: 14 residues. Germline trimming cut 3 bases from V and 10 bases from J; bases unmatched to any gene: 7. The CDR3 DNA reads as TGTGCCAGCAGCTTTCGGACAGGGACCGGAAAACTGTTTTTT. Translation gives CASSFRTGTGKLFF.

The V and J genes are TRBV6-6 and TRBJ2-7, with 11 bases identical to TRBD2. Trimming at V came to 6 bases and at J to 3 bases, leaving 7 bases not matched to a gene. Germline CDR1 MNHNY, CDR2 SVGAGI (reference sequence). The CDR3 runs 15 residues. CDR3 bases: TGTGCCAGCAGCCATAGCGGGGGGGTTCTCTACGAGCAGTACGTC. This sequence encodes CASSHSGGVLYEQYV.

Only a few counts were recorded for this clonotype. The genes are TRBV7-2 and TRBJ2-5, with D maybe TRBD2 (6 bases). The CDR3 has 16 residues. Germline CDR1 SGHTA, CDR2 FQGNSA. V lost 0 bases and J lost 4, with 15 bases in between. This CDR3 is CASSLAQVGGIETQYF. The CDR3 DNA reads TGTGCCAGCAGCTTAGCGCAGGTGGGGGGTATAGAGACCCAGTACTTC.

This clonotype was seen more than once but under ten times. The chain links TRBV7-9 to TRBJ1-1, with 7 positions matching TRBD1. Germline CDR1 SEHNR, CDR2 FQNEAQ (reference sequence). V shed 3 bases and J 8 bases; nucleotides not matched to a gene: 3. The CDR3 length is 12 residues. The CDR3 loop is CASSFGTDEAFF. CDR3 nucleotides: TGTGCCAGCAGCTTTGGGACAGACGAAGCTTTCTTT.

The sample holds one count of this clonotype. The CDR3 spells CASSPTGFKAQYF. In DNA, the CDR3 is TGTGCCAGCAGCCCAACAGGGTTTAAGGCCCAGTACTTC. This chain connects TRBV7-4 to TRBJ2-5; perhaps TRBD1 as D (6 bases). The V gene lost 5 bases and the J gene lost 9 bases, with 16 bases spanning the gap. Germline assignment: CDR1 SGHVT and CDR2 SQSDAQ. The CDR3 extends over 13 amino acids.

This clonotype was observed a single time. The genes are TRBV11-2 and TRBJ2-7; D is perhaps TRBD1 (6 bases). This CDR3 is built from 14 residues. V dropped 5 bases and J dropped 2 bases, with 13 bases sitting between them. Germline V gene lookup returns CDR1 SGHAT and CDR2 FQNNGV. CDR3 sequence reads: CASSPWTAPYEQYV. The CDR3 nucleotides are TGTGCCAGCAGCCCTTGGACAGCCCCCTACGAGCAGTACGTC.

This chain joins TRBV4-3 and TRBJ1-5, with 8 bases matching TRBD1. Looked up from germline, CDR1 is LGHNA and CDR2 is YSLEER. CDR3 length equals 15 residues. The ends lost 0 bases at V and 6 bases at J; junction bases unmatched: 4. CDR3 region: CASSQDWTGSQPQHF. For the CDR3, the DNA is TGCGCCAGCAGCCAAGACTGGACAGGGAGTCAGCCCCAGCATTTT.

V is TRBV5-3 and J is TRBJ2-7, with 8 bases that match TRBD1. TRBV5-3 is an open reading frame whose function is uncertain. V gave up 8 bases and J gave up 1 base; unmatched junction bases: 14. The CDR3 covers 16 residues. CDR3 loop: CASSLGQGLTSYEQYF. CDR3 nucleotide sequence: TGTGCCAGCAGCCTAGGACAGGGTTTGACTTCCTACGAGCAGTACTTC.